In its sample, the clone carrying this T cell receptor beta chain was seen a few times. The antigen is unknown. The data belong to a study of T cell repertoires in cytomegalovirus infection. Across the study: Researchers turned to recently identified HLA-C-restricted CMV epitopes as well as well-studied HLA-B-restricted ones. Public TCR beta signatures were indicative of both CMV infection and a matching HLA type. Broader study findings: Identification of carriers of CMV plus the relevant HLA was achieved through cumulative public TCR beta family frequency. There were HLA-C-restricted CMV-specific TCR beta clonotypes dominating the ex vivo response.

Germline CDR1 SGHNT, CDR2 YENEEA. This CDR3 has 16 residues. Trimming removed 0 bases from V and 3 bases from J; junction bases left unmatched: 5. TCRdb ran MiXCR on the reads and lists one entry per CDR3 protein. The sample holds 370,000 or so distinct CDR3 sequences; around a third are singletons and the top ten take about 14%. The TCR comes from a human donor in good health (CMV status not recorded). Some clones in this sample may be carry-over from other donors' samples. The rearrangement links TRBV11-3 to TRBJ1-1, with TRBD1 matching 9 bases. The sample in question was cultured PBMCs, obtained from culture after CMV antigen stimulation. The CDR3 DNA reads TGTGCCAGCAGCTTAGAGGGTTGGACAGGGGACACTGAAGCTTTCTTT. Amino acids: CASSLEGWTGDTEAFF.